This TCR beta chain was profiled in a study of T cells expressing NK-cell markers. Background on the study: Investigators obtained TCR beta repertoires from sorted CD3+CD56+NKG2C+, CD3+CD56+NKG2C- and CD3+CD56-NKG2C+ T cells. Eight donors were sequenced, of whom seven were HCMV-seropositive, while the remaining one was HCMV-seronegative.

TCRdb reworked the 5' RACE reads into one entry per CDR3 protein, no DNA. The sample's table shows under 500,000 distinct CDR3 sequences. As regards this clonotype: Its antigen is as yet unknown.

This CDR3 has 14 residues. Germline V gene sequence: CDR1 MNHEY, CDR2 SMNVEV (reference sequence). Study results and limitations: Five or six donors showed dominant NKG2C+ clonotypes comprising about 1.0-7.5% of their CD8+ T cells. The CD3+CD56-NKG2C+ fraction was also led by these clonotypes in a handful of donors.

This receptor was obtained from a woman aged 18 to 75 in good health. Sequencing input: blood T cells: a sorted CD56 or NKG2C T cell subset, CD4+ or CD8+ T cells, or bulk PBMC T cells (not recorded which). This rearrangement joins TRBV27 to TRBJ2-1; TCRdb lists TRBD1, though no DNA is available to test this call. This CDR3 is CASRHGQGFNEQFF.